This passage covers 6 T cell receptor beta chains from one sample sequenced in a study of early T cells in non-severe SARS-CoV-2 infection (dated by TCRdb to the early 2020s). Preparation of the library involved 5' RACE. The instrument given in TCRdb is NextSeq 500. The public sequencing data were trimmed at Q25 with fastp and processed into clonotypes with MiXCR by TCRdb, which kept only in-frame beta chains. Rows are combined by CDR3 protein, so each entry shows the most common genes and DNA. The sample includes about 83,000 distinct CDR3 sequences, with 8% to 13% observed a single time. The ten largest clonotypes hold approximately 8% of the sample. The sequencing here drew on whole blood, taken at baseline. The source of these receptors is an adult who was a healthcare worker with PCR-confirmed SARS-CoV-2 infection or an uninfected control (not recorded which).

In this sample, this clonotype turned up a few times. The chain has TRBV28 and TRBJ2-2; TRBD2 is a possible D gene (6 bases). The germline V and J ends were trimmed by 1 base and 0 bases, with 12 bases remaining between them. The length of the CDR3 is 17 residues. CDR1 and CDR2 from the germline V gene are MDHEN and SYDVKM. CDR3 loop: CASSLSGVGPNTGELFF. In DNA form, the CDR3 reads TGTGCCAGCAGTTTATCGGGGGTAGGGCCGAACACCGGGGAGCTGTTTTTT.

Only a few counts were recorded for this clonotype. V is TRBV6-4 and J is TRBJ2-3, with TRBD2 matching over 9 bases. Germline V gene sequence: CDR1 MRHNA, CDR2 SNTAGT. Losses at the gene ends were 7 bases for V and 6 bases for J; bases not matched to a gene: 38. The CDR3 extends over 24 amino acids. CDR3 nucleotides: TGTGCCAGCACTCGAATAGCGGGAGCGCGACGAATACCTGGTCCCCCGACTCAAGGGGATACGCAGTATTTT. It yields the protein CASTRIAGARRIPGPPTQGDTQYF.

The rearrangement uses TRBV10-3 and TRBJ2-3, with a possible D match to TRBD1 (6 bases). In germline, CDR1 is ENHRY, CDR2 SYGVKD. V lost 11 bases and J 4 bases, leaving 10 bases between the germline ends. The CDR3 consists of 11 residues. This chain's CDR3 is CACRGADTQYF. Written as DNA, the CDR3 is TGTGCCTGCAGGGGCGCAGATACGCAGTATTTT.

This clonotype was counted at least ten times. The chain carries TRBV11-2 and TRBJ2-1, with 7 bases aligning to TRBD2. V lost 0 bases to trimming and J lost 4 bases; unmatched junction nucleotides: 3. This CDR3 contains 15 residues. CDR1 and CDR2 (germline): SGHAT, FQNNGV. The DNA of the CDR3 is TGTGCCAGCAGCTTAGAGGCGGGAGAATACAATGAGCAGTTCTTC. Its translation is CASSLEAGEYNEQFF.

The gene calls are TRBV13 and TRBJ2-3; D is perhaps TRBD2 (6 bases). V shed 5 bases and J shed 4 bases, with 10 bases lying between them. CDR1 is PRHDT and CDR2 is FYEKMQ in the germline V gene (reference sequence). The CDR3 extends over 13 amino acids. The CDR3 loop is CASSPRGSDTQYF. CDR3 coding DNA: TGTGCCAGCAGCCCCCGGGGGTCAGATACGCAGTATTTT.

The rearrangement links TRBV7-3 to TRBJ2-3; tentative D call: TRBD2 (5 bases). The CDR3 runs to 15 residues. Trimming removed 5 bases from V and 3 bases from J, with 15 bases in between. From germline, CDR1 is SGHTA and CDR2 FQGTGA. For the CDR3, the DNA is TGTGCCAGCAGCCTGAGGGCTTCCCGGACAGATACGCAGTATTTT. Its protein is CASSLRASRTDTQYF.